At least ten counts were recorded for the clone carrying this T cell receptor (beta chain). These data come from a study of blood T cell repertoires in COVID-19. Study at large: Nucleic acid was either cDNA or gDNA, and it came from T cells, B-cell-depleted T cells, or PBMCs.

Some clones are missing from TCRdb's copy, which holds only in-frame ones; the method was immunoSEQ multiplex PCR. Altogether over 400,000 clones are present, around 90% being singletons, with the ten largest covering under 8.5%. Seattle cases were enrolled at active infection and followed longitudinally. The CDR3 length is 11 residues. V lost 5 bases and J 7 bases, leaving 8 bases between the germline ends. The germline V gene encodes CDR1 DFQATT and CDR2 SNEGSKA (reference sequence). This chain connects TRBV20-1 to TRBJ2-2; tentatively, D is TRBD1 (5 bases). This sequence originates from a woman aged 45-60 years with COVID-19, enrolled during active disease. Sequenced input: peripheral blood. The CDR3 reads CSALDSGELFF. The CDR3 DNA reads as TGCAGTGCTCTCGACAGCGGGGAGCTGTTTTTT.